The TCR beta chain described here comes from a study of T cell changes during pregnancy in multiple sclerosis. Profiling relied on immunoSEQ multiplex PCR, and the TCRdb table lists in-frame clones only, not all of them. The table lists some 80,000 clones, around 89% of them singletons. This sequence was found in a female donor in good health, enrolled as a control in a pregnancy study. Here the sequenced sample was peripheral blood, taken in the first trimester of pregnancy.

This chain's CDR3 is CASSGLAMDTQYF. CDR3 nucleotide sequence: TGTGCCAGCAGTGGACTAGCAATGGATACGCAGTATTTT. The chain recombines TRBV2 with TRBJ2-3; 7 positions agree with TRBD2. With V trimmed by 4 bases and J by 6 bases, 4 bases remained unmatched. Germline CDR1 is SNHLY and CDR2 is FYNNEI. The CDR3 is 13 amino acids.